The 28 T cell receptor beta chains reported below all come from one sample, sequenced in a study of shared T cell receptors in the human thymus. Only in-frame clones appear in the TCRdb table, and some are missing; sequencing was by immunoSEQ multiplex PCR. The top ten hold roughly 0.0097% of the sample, which has some 700,000 clones, around nine tenths seen once. The sample was also linked to a second study, of human thymus T cells.

Sequences were obtained from thymocytes. The receptors shown here come from a boy under two years old with a congenital heart defect.

J is TRBJ2-1 and V is TRBV7-9; 9 bases are shared with TRBD2. The germline V gene has CDR1 SEHNR and CDR2 FQNEAQ (reference sequence). The junction had 5 bases not matched to a gene; V was cut back by 2 bases and J by 6 bases. The CDR3 is made up of 15 amino acids. CDR3 sequence: CASSLSIAGVNEQFF. The CDR3 DNA follows: TGTGCCAGCAGCTTAAGTATAGCGGGAGTCAATGAGCAGTTCTTC.

The rearrangement uses TRBV6-6 and TRBJ2-2, with D maybe TRBD2 (5 bases). The CDR3 has 13 residues. Germline V gives CDR1 MNHNY, CDR2 SVGAGI (reference sequence). Trimming left V 6 bases short and J 6 bases short, with 11 bases between. The CDR3 DNA is TGTGCCAGCAGGGCAACTAGATCCGGGGAGCTGTTTTTT. This gives the protein CASRATRSGELFF.

The V and J genes are TRBV4-3 and TRBJ2-1; 7 bases fit TRBD2. CDR1 is LGHNA and CDR2 is YSLEER in the germline V gene. The CDR3 is made up of 18 amino acids. V dropped 0 bases and J dropped 2; count of bases not matched to a gene: 10. In nucleotides, the CDR3 is TGCGCCAGCAGCCAAGATATACCGAGTAGCGGGCCCTACAATGAGCAGTTCTTC. Translation: CASSQDIPSSGPYNEQFF.

V gene TRBV28 combines with J gene TRBJ2-7; 8 positions match TRBD2. The trim removed 2 bases at V and 6 bases at J, leaving 12 bases unmatched. Germline V gives CDR1 MDHEN, CDR2 SYDVKM. CDR3 length equals 16 residues. CDR3 DNA: TGTGCCAGCAGTTTAGTTGGGTCGTCCGGGACTAGCGAGCAGTACTTC. As protein: CASSLVGSSGTSEQYF.

CDR3 nucleotide sequence: TGCGCCAGCAGCTTGGCCTATGGGGCCTCCTACGAGCAGTACTTC. This sequence encodes CASSLAYGASYEQYF. The chain joins TRBV5-1 to TRBJ2-5; possible D gene TRBD1, 5 bases. The DNA end is a closer match to TRBJ2-7, so the J assignment may be wrong. The CDR3 runs 15 residues. Germline assignment: CDR1 SGHRS and CDR2 YFSETQ.

J is TRBJ2-6 and V is TRBV11-3, with TRBD1 identical over 10 bases. The trim removed 5 bases at V and 2 bases at J, leaving 9 bases unmatched. The CDR3 is made up of 18 amino acids. Per germline, CDR1 SGHNT and CDR2 YENEEA. In DNA, the CDR3 is TGTGCCAGCAGCACGGCGGGGGACAGGGGAGCTGGGGCCAACGTCCTGACTTTC. Translation: CASSTAGDRGAGANVLTF.

V and J are TRBV12-5 and TRBJ2-1; possible D gene TRBD2, 6 bases. This CDR3 contains 18 residues. CDR1 and CDR2 (germline): LGHNT, FRNRAP. V was shortened by 1 base and J by 0 bases, with 16 bases between the two germline ends. CDR3 loop: CASGLAPGLASSYNEQFF. CDR3 DNA sequence: TGTGCTAGTGGTTTGGCTCCGGGGCTAGCGAGCTCCTACAATGAGCAGTTCTTC.

The chain is built from TRBV27 and TRBJ1-2; D gene ambiguous. Germline values: CDR1 MNHEY, CDR2 SMNVEV (reference sequence). Between the trimmed V and J ends, which lost 4 bases and 4 bases, there was a span of 16 bases. This CDR3 has 15 amino acids. Here the CDR3 DNA reads TGTGCCAGCAGTTCCGCCAATAGGAGAGGCTATGGCTACACCTTC. Residues: CASSSANRRGYGYTF.

The chain couples TRBV6-1 to TRBJ2-7; D is ambiguous. Germline V lookup: CDR1 MNHNS, CDR2 SASEGT. The V and J ends lost 0 bases and 2 bases respectively, with 17 bases between them. The CDR3 length is 17 residues. CDR3 bases: TGTGCCAGCAGTGAAGCAGTCATCCAGGAATGGACCTACGAGCAGTACTTC. This sequence encodes CASSEAVIQEWTYEQYF.

This clone has just one count. This chain joins TRBV4-2 and TRBJ2-7, with 7 bases fitting TRBD1. With 6 bases clipped from V and 2 bases from J, the junction kept 7 bases outside the gene matches. CDR3 size: 14 residues. Germline CDR1 is LGHNA and CDR2 is YNFKEQ. CDR3 DNA sequence: TGTGCCAGCAGGGGTAAGACAGGGACCTACGAGCAGTACTTC. It specifies CASRGKTGTYEQYF.

The V and J genes are TRBV25-1 and TRBJ2-5; 8 positions agree with TRBD2. Germline assignment: CDR1 MGHDK and CDR2 SYGVNS. Losses at the gene ends were 4 bases for V and 5 bases for J; bases not matched to a gene: 9. This CDR3 comprises 15 residues. In nucleotides, the CDR3 is TGTGCCAGCAGTGCGGGAGGGAGGGCCGAGGAGACCCAGTACTTC. This translates into CASSAGGRAEETQYF.

V gene TRBV4-2 combines with J gene TRBJ1-5; D is ambiguous. Trimming took off 0 bases at V and 5 bases at J, with 8 bases between the two ends. Germline V gene lookup returns CDR1 LGHNA and CDR2 YNFKEQ. CDR3 size: 14 residues. CDR3 sequence: CASSQEYQDQPQHF. The CDR3 region has the DNA TGTGCCAGCAGCCAAGAATACCAGGATCAGCCCCAGCATTTT.

The chain employs TRBV29-1 and TRBJ2-1; no clear D. V was shortened by 6 bases and J by 7 bases, with 13 bases between the two germline ends. The CDR3 extends over 12 amino acids. From germline, CDR1 is SQVTM and CDR2 ANQGSEA. CDR3 region: CSVAPTYNEQFF. CDR3 DNA sequence: TGCAGCGTAGCCCCGACTTATAATGAGCAGTTCTTC.

The chain recombines TRBV30 with TRBJ1-4; no definite D call. The CDR3 runs to 15 residues. Germline V gives CDR1 GTSNPN, CDR2 SVGIG (reference sequence). Trimming cost V 1 base and J 5 bases, with 14 bases left between them. CDR3 residues: CAWSEGGFPNEKLFF. In DNA, the CDR3 is TGTGCCTGGAGTGAGGGCGGGTTCCCCAATGAAAAACTGTTTTTT.

The V call is TRBV19, the J call TRBJ2-7; 8 positions agree with TRBD2. Germline values: CDR1 LNHDA, CDR2 SQIVND (reference sequence). V lost 5 bases to trimming and J lost 2 bases; unmatched junction nucleotides: 14. The CDR3 has 17 residues. The CDR3 spells CASSPRGDSGIPYEQYF. CDR3 bases: TGTGCCAGTAGTCCCCGGGGGGATAGCGGGATTCCCTACGAGCAGTACTTC. Based on the CDR3 plus reference TRBV19 and TRBJ2-7, the full variable domain is DGGITQSPKYLFRKEGQNVTLSCEQNLNHDAMYWYRQDPGQGLRLIYYSQIVNDFQKGDIAEGYSVSREKKESFPLTVTSAQKNPTAFYLCASSPRGDSGIPYEQYFGPGTRLTVT.

The chain uses TRBV2 and TRBJ2-1; a weak D match, TRBD2 (6 bases). This CDR3 is built from 13 residues. The V end lost 11 bases, the J end lost 0 bases, and 11 bases lay between the germline ends. The germline V gene has CDR1 SNHLY and CDR2 FYNNEI. The chain's CDR3 is CAPRDPSYNEQFF. Here the CDR3 DNA reads TGTGCCCCGCGGGACCCCTCCTACAATGAGCAGTTCTTC.

The chain links TRBV23-1 to TRBJ2-7, with 7 bases lining up with TRBD1. TRBV23-1 is sorted into the ORF group, with uncertain function. This CDR3 region has 15 residues. The V and J ends lost 2 bases and 2 bases, in that order; junction bases with no gene match: 6. The CDR3 region is CASSQPGQRTYEQYF. The CDR3 region has the DNA TGCGCCAGCAGTCAACCGGGACAGAGAACCTACGAGCAGTACTTC.

This chain joins TRBV11-3 and TRBJ2-4, with 12 bases identical to TRBD1. V gave up 5 bases and J gave up 0 bases; unmatched junction bases: 14. The CDR3 sequence is 20 residues long. CDR1 is SGHNT, CDR2 YENEEA, per germline. The CDR3 DNA sequence: TGTGCCAGCAGCCGATCCCCGGGACAGGGGGCAATAGAAGCCAAAAACATTCAGTACTTC. Its protein product is CASSRSPGQGAIEAKNIQYF.

The chain uses TRBV10-1 and TRBJ1-1; no definite D call. The CDR3 is made up of 14 amino acids. The V gene's germline CDR1 is WNHNN and CDR2 SYGVQD (reference sequence). V was pared by 6 bases and J by 2 bases, with 13 bases between. The CDR3 DNA sequence: TGCGCCAGCAGAGGTGAACGGGTAAACACTGAAGCTTTCTTT. Protein: CASRGERVNTEAFF.

V usage is TRBV7-2 and J usage is TRBJ2-7, with no clear D. Germline V gene lookup returns CDR1 SGHTA and CDR2 FQGNSA. The ends were cut back, 1 base at V and 9 bases at J, with 19 bases in the middle. This CDR3 region has 15 residues. The CDR3: CASSLGATARTGQYF. The CDR3 DNA reads TGTGCCAGCAGCTTAGGGGCCACGGCAAGAACCGGGCAGTACTTC.

J is TRBJ2-7 and V is TRBV5-1; weak D call: TRBD2 (5 bases). The V gene's germline CDR1 is SGHRS and CDR2 YFSETQ. The CDR3 runs to 17 residues. V lost 0 bases and J lost 2, with 18 bases in between. The chain's CDR3 is CASSLAGQYSVAYEQYF. As DNA, the CDR3 is TGCGCCAGCAGCTTGGCCGGGCAGTATAGCGTTGCCTACGAGCAGTACTTC. The full variable domain, rest sourced from reference TRBV5-1 and TRBJ2-7, is KAGVTQTPRYLIKTRGQQVTLSCSPISGHRSVSWYQQTPGQGLQFLFEYFSETQRNKGNFPGRFSGRQFSNSRSEMNVSTLELGDSALYLCASSLAGQYSVAYEQYFGPGTRLTVT.

In DNA, the CDR3 is TGTGCCAGCACCCCCCATCGGTGGTACGAGCAGTACTTC. Its translation: CASTPHRWYEQYF. V is TRBV6-1 and J is TRBJ2-7; D unresolved. The germline V gene has CDR1 MNHNS and CDR2 SASEGT. This CDR3 region has 13 residues. V lost 7 bases, J lost 4 bases, and 14 bases lay in between.

The chain joins TRBV4-1 to TRBJ2-1; TRBD2 matches 9 bases. With 0 bases clipped from V and 2 bases from J, the junction kept 8 bases outside the gene matches. This CDR3 is built from 18 residues. Germline-derived CDR1 and CDR2 are MGHRA and YSYEKL. As DNA, the CDR3 is TGCGCCAGCAGCCAAGAGCCCCTACTAGCGGGCCCCTACAATGAGCAGTTCTTC. It encodes CASSQEPLLAGPYNEQFF.

This clone occurred a few times. The CDR3 nucleotides are TGCGCCAGCAGCCATCAACTAGCGGGAGGCCCCTCCTACAATGAGCAGTTCTTC. This encodes CASSHQLAGGPSYNEQFF. The V and J genes are TRBV4-1 and TRBJ2-1, with 12 positions matching TRBD2. The ends lost 3 bases at V and 0 bases at J; junction bases unmatched: 6. CDR3 size: 18 residues. The V gene's germline CDR1 is MGHRA and CDR2 YSYEKL.

J is TRBJ1-1 and V is TRBV27, with 8 bases identical to TRBD1. The germline CDR1 and CDR2 sequences are MNHEY and SMNVEV (reference sequence). The CDR3 extends over 15 amino acids. With V trimmed by 0 bases and J by 1 base, 1 base remained unmatched. The CDR3 loop is CASSLSGTGNTEAFF. The CDR3 bases are TGTGCCAGCAGTTTATCGGGGACAGGGAACACTGAAGCTTTCTTT.

This chain joins TRBV6-1 and TRBJ2-5; 9 bases line up with TRBD2. This CDR3 comprises 17 residues. The junction had 9 bases not matched to a gene; V was cut back by 3 bases and J by 1 base. Germline V CDR1 and CDR2: MNHNS, SASEGT. In DNA form, the CDR3 reads TGTGCCAGCAGTGAGCTTTCGACTAGCGGACTCCAAGAGACCCAGTACTTC. Amino acids: CASSELSTSGLQETQYF.

The chain is built from TRBV7-9 and TRBJ1-1; D gene uncertain. The CDR3 extends over 12 amino acids. Germline assignment: CDR1 SEHNR and CDR2 FQNEAQ (reference sequence). Trimming removed 4 bases from V and 1 base from J, with 4 bases in between. The CDR3 DNA reads TGTGCCAGCAGCTCAAAGAACACTGAAGCTTTCTTT. Its translation is CASSSKNTEAFF.

Remarks on this clone: Additional DNA sequences in this sample encode the identical CDR3. The CDR3 sequence: CSVQGKDTEAFF. The CDR3 nucleotides are TGCAGCGTACAGGGAAAGGACACTGAAGCTTTCTTT. V and J are TRBV29-1 and TRBJ1-1; weak D call: TRBD1 (6 bases). The germline CDR1 and CDR2 sequences are SQVTM and ANQGSEA. Trimming took 6 bases from V and 3 from J, leaving 11 bases between them. The CDR3 has 12 amino acids.